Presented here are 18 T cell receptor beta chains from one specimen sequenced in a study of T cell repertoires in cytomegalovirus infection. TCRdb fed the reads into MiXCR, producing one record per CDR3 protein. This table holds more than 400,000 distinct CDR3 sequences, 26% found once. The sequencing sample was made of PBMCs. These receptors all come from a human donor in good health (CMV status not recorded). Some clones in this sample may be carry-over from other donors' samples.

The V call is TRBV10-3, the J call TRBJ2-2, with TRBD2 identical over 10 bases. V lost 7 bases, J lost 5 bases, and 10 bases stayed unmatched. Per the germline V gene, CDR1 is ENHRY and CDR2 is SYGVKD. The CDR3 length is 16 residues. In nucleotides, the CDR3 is TGTGCCATCAACCGATCTAGCGGGAGTCGGACCGGGGAGCTGTTTTTT. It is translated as CAINRSSGSRTGELFF.

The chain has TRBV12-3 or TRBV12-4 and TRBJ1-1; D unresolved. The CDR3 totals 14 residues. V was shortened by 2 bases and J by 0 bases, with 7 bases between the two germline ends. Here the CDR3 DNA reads TGTGCCAGCAGTTTAAGGCGTATGAACACTGAAGCTTTCTTT. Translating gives CASSLRRMNTEAFF.

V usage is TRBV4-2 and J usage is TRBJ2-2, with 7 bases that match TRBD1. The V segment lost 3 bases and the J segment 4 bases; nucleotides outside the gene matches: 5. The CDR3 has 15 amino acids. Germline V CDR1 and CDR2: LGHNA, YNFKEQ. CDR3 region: CASSHGQAFTGELFF. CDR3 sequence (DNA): TGTGCCAGCAGCCACGGACAGGCCTTCACCGGGGAGCTGTTTTTT.

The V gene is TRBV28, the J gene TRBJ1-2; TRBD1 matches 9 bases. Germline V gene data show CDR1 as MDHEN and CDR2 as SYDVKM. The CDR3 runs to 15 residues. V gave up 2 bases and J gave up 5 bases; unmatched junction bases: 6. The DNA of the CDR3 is TGTGCCAGCAGTTTAGGCGGACAGGGGTGGTATGGCTACACCTTC. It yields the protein CASSLGGQGWYGYTF.

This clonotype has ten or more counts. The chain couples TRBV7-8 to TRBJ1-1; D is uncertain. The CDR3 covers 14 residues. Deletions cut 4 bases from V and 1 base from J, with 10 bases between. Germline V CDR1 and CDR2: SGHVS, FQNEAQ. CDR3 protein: CASSSRGRNTEAFF. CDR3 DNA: TGTGCCAGCAGCTCTCGAGGGAGGAACACTGAAGCTTTCTTT.

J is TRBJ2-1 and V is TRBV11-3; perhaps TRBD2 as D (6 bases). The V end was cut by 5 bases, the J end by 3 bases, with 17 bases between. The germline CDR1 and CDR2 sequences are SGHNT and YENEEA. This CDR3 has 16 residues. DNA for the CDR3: TGTGCCAGCAGCCCCCGGGGGAGTTGGGTCTACAATGAGCAGTTCTTC. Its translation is CASSPRGSWVYNEQFF.

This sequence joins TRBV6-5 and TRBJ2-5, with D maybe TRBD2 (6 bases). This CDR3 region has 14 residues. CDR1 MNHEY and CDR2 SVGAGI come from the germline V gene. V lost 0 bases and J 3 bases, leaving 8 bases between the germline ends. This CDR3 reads CASSYSWREETQYF. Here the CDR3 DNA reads TGTGCCAGCAGTTACTCGTGGAGGGAAGAGACCCAGTACTTC.

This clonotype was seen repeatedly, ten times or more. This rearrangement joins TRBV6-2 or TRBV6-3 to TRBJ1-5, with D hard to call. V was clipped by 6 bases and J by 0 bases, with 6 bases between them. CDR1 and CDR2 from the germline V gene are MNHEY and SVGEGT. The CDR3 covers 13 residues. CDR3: CASSRGSNQPQHF. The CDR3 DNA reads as TGTGCCAGCAGCCGCGGTAGCAATCAGCCCCAGCATTTT.

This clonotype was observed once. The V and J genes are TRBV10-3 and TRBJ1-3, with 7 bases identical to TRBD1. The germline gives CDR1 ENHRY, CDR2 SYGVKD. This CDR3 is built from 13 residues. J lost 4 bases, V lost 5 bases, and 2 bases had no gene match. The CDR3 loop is CAISPTGGNTIYF. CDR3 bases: TGTGCCATCAGTCCGACAGGGGGAAACACCATATATTTT.

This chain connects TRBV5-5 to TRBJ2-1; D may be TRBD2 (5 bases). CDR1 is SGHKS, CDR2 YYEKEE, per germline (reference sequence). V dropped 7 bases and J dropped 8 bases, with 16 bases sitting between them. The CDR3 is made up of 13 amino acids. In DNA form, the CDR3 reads TGTGCCAGCGGGAGAGGACGTTTAGATGAGCAGTTCTTC. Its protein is CASGRGRLDEQFF.

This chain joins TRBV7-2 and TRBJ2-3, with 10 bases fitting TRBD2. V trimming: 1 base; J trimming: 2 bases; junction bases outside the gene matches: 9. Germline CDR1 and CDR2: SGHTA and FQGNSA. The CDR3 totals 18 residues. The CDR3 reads CASSLGTSGPSSTDTQYF. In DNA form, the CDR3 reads TGTGCCAGCAGCTTAGGGACTAGCGGCCCCTCTTCCACAGATACGCAGTATTTT.

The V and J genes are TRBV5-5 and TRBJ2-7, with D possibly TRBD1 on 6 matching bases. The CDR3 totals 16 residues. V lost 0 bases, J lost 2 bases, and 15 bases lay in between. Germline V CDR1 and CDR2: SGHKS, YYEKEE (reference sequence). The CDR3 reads CASSLEGVTPTYEQYF. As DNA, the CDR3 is TGTGCCAGCAGCTTGGAGGGGGTGACACCTACCTACGAGCAGTACTTC.

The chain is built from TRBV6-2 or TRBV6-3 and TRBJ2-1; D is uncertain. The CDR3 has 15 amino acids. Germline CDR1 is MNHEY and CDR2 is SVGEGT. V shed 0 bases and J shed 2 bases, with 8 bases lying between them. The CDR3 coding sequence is TGTGCCAGCAGTTACTCGAGAACTCCCTACAATGAGCAGTTCTTC. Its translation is CASSYSRTPYNEQFF.

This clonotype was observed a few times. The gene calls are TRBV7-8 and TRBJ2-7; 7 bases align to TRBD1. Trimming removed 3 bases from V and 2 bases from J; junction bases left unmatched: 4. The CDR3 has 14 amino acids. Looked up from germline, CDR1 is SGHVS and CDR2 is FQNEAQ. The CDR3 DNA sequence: TGTGCCAGCAGCTTGGGGACAGTAGCCTACGAGCAGTACGTC. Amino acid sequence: CASSLGTVAYEQYV.

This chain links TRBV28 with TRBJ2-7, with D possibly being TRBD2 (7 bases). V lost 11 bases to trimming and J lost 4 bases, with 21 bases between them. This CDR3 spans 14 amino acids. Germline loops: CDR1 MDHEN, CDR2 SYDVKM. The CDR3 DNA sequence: TGTGCCCACCAGTCCGGGGGGCTTAATTACGAGCAGTACTTC. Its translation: CAHQSGGLNYEQYF. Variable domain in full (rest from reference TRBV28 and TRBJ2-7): DVKVTQSSRYLVKRTGEKVFLECVQDMDHENMFWYRQDPGLGLRLIYFSYDVKMKEKGDIPEGYSVSREKKERFSLILESASTNQTSMYLCAHQSGGLNYEQYFGPGTRLTVT.

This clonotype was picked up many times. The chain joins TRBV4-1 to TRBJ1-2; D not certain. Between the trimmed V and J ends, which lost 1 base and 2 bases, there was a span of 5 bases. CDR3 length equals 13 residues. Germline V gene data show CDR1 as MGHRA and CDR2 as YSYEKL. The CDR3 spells CASSQVSNYGYTF. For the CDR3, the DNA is TGCGCCAGCAGCCAAGTCAGCAACTATGGCTACACCTTC.

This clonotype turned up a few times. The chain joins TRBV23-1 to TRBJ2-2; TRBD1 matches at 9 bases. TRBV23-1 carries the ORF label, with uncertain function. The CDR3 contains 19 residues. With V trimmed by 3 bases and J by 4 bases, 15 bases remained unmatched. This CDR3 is CASSHKDGQGPVGTGELFF. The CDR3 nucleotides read TGCGCCAGCAGTCATAAGGATGGACAGGGGCCCGTAGGCACCGGGGAGCTGTTTTTT.

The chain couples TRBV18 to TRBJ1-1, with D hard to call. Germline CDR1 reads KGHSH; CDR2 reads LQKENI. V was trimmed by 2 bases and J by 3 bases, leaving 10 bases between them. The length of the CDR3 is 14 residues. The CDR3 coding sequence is TGTGCCAGCTCACCATTAAGGGAGGACACTGAAGCTTTCTTT. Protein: CASSPLREDTEAFF. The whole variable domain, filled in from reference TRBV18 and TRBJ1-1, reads NAGVMQNPRHLVRRRGQEARLRCSPMKGHSHVYWYRQLPEEGLKFMVYLQKENIIDESGMPKERFSAEFPKEGPSILRIQQVVRGDSAAYFCASSPLREDTEAFFGQGTRLTVV.